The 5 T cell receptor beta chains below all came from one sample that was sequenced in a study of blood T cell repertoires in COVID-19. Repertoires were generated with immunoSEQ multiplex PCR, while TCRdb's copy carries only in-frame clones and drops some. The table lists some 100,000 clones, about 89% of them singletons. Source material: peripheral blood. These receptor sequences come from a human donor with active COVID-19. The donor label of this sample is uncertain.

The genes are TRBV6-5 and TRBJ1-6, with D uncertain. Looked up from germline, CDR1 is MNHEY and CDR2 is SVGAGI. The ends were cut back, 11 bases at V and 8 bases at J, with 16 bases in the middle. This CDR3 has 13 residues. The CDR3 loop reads CAVGRGVDSPLHF. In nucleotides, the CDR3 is TGTGCCGTTGGGCGGGGAGTCGATTCACCCCTCCACTTT.

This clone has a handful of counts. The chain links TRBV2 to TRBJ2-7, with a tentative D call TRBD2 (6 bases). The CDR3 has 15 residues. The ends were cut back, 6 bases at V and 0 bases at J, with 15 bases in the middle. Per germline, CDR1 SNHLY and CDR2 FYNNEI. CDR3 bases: TGTGCCAGCAGCCAAAGGGACTTACTCTCCTACGAGCAGTACTTC. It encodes CASSQRDLLSYEQYF. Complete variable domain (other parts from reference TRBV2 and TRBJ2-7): EPEVTQTPSHQVTQMGQEVILRCVPISNHLYFYWYRQILGQKVEFLVSFYNNEISEKSEIFDDQFSVERPDGSNFTLKIRSTKLEDSAMYFCASSQRDLLSYEQYFGPGTRLTVT.

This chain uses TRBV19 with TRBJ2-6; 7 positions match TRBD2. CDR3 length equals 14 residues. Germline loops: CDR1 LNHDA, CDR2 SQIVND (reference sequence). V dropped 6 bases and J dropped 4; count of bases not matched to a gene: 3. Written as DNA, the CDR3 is TGTGCCAGTAGCCGGGGGGTCGGGGCCAACGTCCTGACTTTC. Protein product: CASSRGVGANVLTF.

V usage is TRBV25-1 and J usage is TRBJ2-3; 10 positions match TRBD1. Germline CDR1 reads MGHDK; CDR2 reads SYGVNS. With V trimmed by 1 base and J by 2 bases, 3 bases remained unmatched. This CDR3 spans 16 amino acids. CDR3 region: CASSEWTGGITDTQYF. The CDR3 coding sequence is TGTGCCAGCAGTGAATGGACAGGGGGGATCACAGATACGCAGTATTTT. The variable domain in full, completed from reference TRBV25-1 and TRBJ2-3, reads EADIYQTPRYLVIGTGKKITLECSQTMGHDKMYWYQQDPGMELHLIHYSYGVNSTEKGDLSSESTVSRIRTEHFPLTLESARPSHTSQYLCASSEWTGGITDTQYFGPGTRLTVL.

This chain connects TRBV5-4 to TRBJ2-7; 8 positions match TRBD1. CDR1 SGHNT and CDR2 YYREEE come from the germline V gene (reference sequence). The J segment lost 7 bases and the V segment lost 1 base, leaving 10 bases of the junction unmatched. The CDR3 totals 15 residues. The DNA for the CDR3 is TGTGCCAGCAGCTTGAGCGCCAGGGGGCACGGGGAGCAGTACTTC. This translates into CASSLSARGHGEQYF.